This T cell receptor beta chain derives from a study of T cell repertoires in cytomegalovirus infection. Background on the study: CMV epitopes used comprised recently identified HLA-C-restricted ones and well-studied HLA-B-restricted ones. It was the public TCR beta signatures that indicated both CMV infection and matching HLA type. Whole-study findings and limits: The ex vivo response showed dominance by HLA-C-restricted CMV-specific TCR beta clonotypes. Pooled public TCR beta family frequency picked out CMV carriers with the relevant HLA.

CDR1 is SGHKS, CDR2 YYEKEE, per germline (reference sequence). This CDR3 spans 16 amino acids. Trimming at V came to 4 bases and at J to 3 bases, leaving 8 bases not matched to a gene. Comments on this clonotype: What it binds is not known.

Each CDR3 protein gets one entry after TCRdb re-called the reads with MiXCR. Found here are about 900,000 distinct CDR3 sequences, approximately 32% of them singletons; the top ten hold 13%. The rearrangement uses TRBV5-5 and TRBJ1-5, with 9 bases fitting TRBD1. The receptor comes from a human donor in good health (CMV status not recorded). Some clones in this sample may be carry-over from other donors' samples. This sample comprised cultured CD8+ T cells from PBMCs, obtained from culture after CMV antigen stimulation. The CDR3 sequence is CASSLRQGVYNQPQHF. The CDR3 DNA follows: TGTGCCAGCAGCCTCCGACAGGGGGTATACAATCAGCCCCAGCATTTT. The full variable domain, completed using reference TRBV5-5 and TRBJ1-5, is DAGVTQSPTHLIKTRGQQVTLRCSPISGHKSVSWYQQVLGQGPQFIFQYYEKEERGRGNFPDRFSARQFPNYSSELNVNALLLGDSALYLCASSLRQGVYNQPQHFGDGTRLSIL.